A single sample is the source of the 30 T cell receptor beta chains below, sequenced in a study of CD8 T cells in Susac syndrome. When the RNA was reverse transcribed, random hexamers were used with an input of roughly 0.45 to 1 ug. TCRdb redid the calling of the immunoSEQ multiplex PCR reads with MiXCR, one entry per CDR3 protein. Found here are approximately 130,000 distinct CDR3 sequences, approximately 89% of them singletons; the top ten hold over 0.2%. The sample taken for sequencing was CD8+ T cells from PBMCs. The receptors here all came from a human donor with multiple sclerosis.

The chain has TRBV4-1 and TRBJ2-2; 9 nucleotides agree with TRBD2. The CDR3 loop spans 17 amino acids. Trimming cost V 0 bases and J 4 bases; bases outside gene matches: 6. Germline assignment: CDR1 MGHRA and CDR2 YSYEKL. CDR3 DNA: TGCGCCAGCAGCCAAGATCCCGCGGGAGGGCCCACCGGGGAGCTGTTTTTT. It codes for CASSQDPAGGPTGELFF.

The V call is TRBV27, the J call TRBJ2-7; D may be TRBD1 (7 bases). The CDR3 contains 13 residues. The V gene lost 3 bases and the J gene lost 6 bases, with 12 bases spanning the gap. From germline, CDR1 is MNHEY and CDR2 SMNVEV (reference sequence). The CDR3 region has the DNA TGTGCCAGCAGTTTTTACAGGGGAGGCGAGCAGTACTTC. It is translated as CASSFYRGGEQYF.

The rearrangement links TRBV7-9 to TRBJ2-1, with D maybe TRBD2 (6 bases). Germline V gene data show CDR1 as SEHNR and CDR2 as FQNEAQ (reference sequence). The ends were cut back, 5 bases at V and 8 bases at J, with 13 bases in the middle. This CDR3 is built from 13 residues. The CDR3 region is CASSVTRDDEQFF. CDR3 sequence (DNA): TGTGCCAGCAGCGTGACTAGAGATGATGAGCAGTTCTTC.

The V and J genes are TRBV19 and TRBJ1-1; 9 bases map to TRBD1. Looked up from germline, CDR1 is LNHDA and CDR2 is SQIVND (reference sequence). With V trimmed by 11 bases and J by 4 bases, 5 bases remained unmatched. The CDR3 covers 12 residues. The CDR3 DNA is TGTGCCTGTCAGACAGGGGGCACTGAAGCTTTCTTT. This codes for CACQTGGTEAFF.

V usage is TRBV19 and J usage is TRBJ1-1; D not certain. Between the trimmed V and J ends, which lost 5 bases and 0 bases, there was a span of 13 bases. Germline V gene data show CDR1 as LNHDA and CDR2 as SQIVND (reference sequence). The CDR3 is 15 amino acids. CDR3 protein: CASSPLSSLNTEAFF. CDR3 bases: TGTGCCAGTAGTCCGCTCTCTTCACTGAACACTGAAGCTTTCTTT.

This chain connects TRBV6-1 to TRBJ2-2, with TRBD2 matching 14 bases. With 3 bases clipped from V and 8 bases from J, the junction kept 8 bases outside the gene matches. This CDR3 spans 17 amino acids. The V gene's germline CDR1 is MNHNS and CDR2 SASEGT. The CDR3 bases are TGTGCCAGCAGTGATACCGGGACTAGCGGGAGAAGGGGGGAGCTGTTTTTT. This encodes CASSDTGTSGRRGELFF.

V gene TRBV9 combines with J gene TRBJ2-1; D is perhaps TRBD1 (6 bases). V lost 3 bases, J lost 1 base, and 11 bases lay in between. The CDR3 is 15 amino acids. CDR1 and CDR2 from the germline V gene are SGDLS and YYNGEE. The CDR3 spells CASSEQGASYNEQFF. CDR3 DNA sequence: TGTGCCAGCAGCGAACAGGGAGCATCCTACAATGAGCAGTTCTTC. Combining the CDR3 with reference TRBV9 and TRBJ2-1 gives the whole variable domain DSGVTQTPKHLITATGQRVTLRCSPRSGDLSVYWYQQSLDQGLQFLIQYYNGEERAKGNILERFSAQQFPDLHSELNLSSLELGDSALYFCASSEQGASYNEQFFGPGTRLTVL.

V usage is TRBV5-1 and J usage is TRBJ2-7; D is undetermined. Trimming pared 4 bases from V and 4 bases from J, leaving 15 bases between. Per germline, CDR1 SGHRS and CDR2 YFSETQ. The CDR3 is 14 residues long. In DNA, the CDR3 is TGCGCCAGCAGCCAATTGGTTATAGGGTACGAGCAGTACTTC. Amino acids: CASSQLVIGYEQYF.

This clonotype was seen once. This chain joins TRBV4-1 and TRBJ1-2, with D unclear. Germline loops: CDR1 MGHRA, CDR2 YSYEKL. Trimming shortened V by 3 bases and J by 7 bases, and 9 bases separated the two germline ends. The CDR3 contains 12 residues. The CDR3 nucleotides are TGCGCCAGCAGCCACGCAGCGGCTGGCTACACCTTC. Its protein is CASSHAAAGYTF.

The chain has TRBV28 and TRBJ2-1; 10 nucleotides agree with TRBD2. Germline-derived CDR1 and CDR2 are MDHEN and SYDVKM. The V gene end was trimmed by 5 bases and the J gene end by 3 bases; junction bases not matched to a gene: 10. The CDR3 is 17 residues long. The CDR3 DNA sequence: TGTGCCAGCAGTACTACTTGGACTAGCGGAATCTACAATGAGCAGTTCTTC. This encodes CASSTTWTSGIYNEQFF.

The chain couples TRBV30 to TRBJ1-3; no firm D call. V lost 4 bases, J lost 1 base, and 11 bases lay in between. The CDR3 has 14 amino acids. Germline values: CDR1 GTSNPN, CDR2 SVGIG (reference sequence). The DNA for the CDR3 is TGTGCCTGGACCCTAAGGGTTTCTGGAAACACCATATATTTT. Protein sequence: CAWTLRVSGNTIYF. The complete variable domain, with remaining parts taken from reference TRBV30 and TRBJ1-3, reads SQTIHQWPATLVQPVGSPLSLECTVEGTSNPNLYWYRQAAGRGLQLLFYSVGIGQISSEVPQNLSASRPQDRQFILSSKKLLLSDSGFYLCAWTLRVSGNTIYFGEGSWLTVV.

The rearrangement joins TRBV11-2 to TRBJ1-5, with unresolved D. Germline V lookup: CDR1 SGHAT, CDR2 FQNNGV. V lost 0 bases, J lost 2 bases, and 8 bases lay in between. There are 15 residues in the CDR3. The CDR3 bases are TGTGCCAGCAGCTTAGAGGGGTTTGGCAATCAGCCCCAGCATTTT. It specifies CASSLEGFGNQPQHF.

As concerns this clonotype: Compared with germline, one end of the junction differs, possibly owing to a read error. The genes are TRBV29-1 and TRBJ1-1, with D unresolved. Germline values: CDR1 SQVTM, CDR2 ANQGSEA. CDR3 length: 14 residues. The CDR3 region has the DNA TGCAGCGTTGAGGGGTCCACACGGAACACTGAAGTTTTCTTT. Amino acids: CSVEGSTRNTEVFF.

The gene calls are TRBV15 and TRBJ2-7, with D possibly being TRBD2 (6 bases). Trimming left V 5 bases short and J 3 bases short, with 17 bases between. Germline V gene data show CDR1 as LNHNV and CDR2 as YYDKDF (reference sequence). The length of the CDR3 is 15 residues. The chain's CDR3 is CATSFGAGRLYEQYF. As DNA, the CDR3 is TGTGCCACCAGCTTCGGGGCGGGGCGTCTCTACGAGCAGTACTTC.

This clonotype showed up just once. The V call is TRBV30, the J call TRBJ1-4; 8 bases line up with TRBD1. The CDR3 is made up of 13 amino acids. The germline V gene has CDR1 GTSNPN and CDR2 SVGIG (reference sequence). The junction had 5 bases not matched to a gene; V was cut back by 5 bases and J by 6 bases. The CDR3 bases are TGTGCCTGGGACAGGGGCGGAGATGAAAAACTGTTTTTT. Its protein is CAWDRGGDEKLFF. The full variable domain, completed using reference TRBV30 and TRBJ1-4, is SQTIHQWPATLVQPVGSPLSLECTVEGTSNPNLYWYRQAAGRGLQLLFYSVGIGQISSEVPQNLSASRPQDRQFILSSKKLLLSDSGFYLCAWDRGGDEKLFFGSGTQLSVL.

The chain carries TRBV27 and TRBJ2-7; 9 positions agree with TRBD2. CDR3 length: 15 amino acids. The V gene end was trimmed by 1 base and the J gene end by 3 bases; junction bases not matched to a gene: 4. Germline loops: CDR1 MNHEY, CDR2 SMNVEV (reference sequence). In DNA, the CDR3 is TGTGCCAGCAGTTTATGGGGTAGCGGGGGCTACGAGCAGTACTTC. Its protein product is CASSLWGSGGYEQYF.

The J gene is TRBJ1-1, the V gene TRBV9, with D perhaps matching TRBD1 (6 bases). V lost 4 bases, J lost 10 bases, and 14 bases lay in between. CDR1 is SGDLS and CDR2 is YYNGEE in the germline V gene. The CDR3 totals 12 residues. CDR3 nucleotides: TGTGCCAGCAGCCCAGGGGTGGGTTCAGCTTTCTTT. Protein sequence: CASSPGVGSAFF.

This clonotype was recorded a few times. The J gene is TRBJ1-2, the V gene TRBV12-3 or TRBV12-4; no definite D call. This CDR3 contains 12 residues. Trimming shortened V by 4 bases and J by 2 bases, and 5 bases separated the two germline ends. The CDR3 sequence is CASSSKNYGYTF. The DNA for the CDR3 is TGTGCCAGCAGTTCGAAGAACTATGGCTACACCTTC.

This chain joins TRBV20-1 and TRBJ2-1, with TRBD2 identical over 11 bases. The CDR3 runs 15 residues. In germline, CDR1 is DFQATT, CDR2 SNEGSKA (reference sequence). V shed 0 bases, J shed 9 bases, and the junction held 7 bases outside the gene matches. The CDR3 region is CSARERLAGKVEQFF. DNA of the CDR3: TGCAGTGCTAGAGAAAGACTAGCGGGAAAGGTTGAGCAGTTCTTC.

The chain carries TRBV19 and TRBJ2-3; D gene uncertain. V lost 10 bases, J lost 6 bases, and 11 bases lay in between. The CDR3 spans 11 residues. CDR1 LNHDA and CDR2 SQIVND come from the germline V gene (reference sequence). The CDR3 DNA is TGTGCCACTGAGTCGGCGGATACGCAGTATTTT. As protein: CATESADTQYF.

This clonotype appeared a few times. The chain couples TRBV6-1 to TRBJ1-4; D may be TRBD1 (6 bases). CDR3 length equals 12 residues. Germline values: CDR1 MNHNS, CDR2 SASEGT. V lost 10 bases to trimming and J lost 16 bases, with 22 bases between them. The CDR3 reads CAISVGAGETFF. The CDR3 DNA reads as TGTGCCATATCGGTAGGAGCAGGGGAAACGTTTTTT.

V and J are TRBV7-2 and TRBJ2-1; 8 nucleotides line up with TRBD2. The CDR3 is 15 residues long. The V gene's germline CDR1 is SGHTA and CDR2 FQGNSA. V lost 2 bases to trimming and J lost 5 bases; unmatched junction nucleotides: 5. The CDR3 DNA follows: TGTGCCAGCAGCTTATCGGGAGGGCAAAACAATGAGCAGTTCTTC. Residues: CASSLSGGQNNEQFF.

The CDR3, as DNA: TGCGCCAGCAGCCAAGAACCACTCGGGAGGGCCGGCGGGGAGCTGTTTTTT. Translating gives CASSQEPLGRAGGELFF. This rearrangement joins TRBV4-1 to TRBJ2-2, with 8 positions matching TRBD2. Trimming at V came to 0 bases and at J to 7 bases, leaving 10 bases not matched to a gene. CDR3 length: 17 amino acids. Germline lookup yields CDR1 MGHRA and CDR2 YSYEKL.

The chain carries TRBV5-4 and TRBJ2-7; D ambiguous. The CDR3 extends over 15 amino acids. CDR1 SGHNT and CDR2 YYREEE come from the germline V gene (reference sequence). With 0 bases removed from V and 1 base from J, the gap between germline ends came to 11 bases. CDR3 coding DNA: TGTGCCAGCAGCTTGGTAGGGTTAAGTTCCTACGAGCAGTACTTC. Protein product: CASSLVGLSSYEQYF.

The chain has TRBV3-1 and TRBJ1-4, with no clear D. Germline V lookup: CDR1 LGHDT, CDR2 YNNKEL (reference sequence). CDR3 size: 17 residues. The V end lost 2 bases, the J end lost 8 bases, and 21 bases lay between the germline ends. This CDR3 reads CASSQSTSGPLPEKLFF. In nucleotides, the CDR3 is TGTGCCAGCAGCCAATCGACCTCCGGGCCACTTCCCGAAAAACTGTTTTTT.

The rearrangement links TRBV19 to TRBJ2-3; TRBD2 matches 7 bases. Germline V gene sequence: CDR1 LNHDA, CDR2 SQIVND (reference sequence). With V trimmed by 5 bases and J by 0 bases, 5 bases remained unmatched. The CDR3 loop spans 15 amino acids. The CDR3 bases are TGTGCCAGTAGTCCACTAGCGACTAGCACAGATACGCAGTATTTT. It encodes CASSPLATSTDTQYF. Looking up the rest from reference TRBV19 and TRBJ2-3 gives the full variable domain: DGGITQSPKYLFRKEGQNVTLSCEQNLNHDAMYWYRQDPGQGLRLIYYSQIVNDFQKGDIAEGYSVSREKKESFPLTVTSAQKNPTAFYLCASSPLATSTDTQYFGPGTRLTVL.

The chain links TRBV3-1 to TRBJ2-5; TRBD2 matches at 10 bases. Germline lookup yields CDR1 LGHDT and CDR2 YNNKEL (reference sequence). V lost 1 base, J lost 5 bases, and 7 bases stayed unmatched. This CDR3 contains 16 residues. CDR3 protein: CASSQGSGRPWETQYF. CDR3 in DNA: TGTGCCAGCAGCCAAGGTAGCGGGAGGCCCTGGGAGACCCAGTACTTC.

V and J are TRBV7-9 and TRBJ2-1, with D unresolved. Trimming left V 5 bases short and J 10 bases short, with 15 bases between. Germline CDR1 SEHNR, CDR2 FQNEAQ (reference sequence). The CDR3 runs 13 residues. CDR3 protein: CASSPISRPEQFF. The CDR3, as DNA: TGTGCCAGCAGCCCGATATCTAGGCCAGAGCAGTTCTTC.

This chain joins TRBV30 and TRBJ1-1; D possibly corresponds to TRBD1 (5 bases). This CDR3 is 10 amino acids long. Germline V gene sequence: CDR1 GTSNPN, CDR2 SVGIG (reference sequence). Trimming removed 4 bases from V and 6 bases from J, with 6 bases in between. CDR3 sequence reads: CAWIRAEAFF. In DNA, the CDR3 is TGTGCCTGGATCAGGGCTGAAGCTTTCTTT.

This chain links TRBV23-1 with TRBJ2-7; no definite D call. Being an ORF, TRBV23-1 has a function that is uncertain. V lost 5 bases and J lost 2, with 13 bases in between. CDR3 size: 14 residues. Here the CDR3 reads CASSRAARPYEQYF. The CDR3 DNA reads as TGCGCCAGCAGTAGGGCGGCCCGACCCTACGAGCAGTACTTC.